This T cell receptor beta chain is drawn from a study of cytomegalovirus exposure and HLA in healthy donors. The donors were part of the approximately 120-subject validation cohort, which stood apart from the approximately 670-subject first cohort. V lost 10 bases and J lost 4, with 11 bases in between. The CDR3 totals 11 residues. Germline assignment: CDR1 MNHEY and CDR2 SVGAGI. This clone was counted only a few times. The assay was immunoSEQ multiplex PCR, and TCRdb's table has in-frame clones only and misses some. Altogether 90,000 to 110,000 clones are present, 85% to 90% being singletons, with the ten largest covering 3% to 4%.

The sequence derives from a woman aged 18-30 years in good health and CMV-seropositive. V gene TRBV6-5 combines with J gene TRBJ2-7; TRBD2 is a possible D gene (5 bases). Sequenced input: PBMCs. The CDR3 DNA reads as TGTGCCACTCGGACTGCGTACGAGCAGTACTTC. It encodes CATRTAYEQYF.